The 22 T cell receptor beta chains reported below all come from one sample, sequenced in a study of cytomegalovirus exposure and HLA in healthy donors. Use of 60 Vbeta and 13 Jbeta primers characterized the PCR. Clones were sequenced by immunoSEQ multiplex PCR, and TCRdb holds only the in-frame ones, with some missing. The profile covers fewer than 200,000 clones, with about 75% appearing a single time and 4.9% taken by the ten largest. The sequencing input was PBMCs. The receptors here all came from a male donor in good health and CMV-seronegative.

The table lists this clone with a few counts. This rearrangement joins TRBV7-2 to TRBJ2-2, with TRBD1 matching 8 bases. The ends lost 4 bases at V and 3 bases at J; junction bases unmatched: 7. This CDR3 region has 16 residues. Germline CDR1 SGHTA, CDR2 FQGNSA. The CDR3 loop is CASSSQGALDTGELFF. The CDR3 DNA sequence: TGTGCCAGCAGCTCCCAGGGGGCATTGGACACCGGGGAGCTGTTTTTT.

This clone was seen a single time. The V and J genes are TRBV2 and TRBJ1-3, with 7 bases aligning to TRBD1. Germline V CDR1 and CDR2: SNHLY, FYNNEI. The V segment lost 1 base and the J segment 1 base; nucleotides outside the gene matches: 1. The CDR3 runs 15 residues. The chain's CDR3 is CASSEVTGSGNTIYF. The CDR3 DNA reads as TGTGCCAGCAGTGAAGTGACAGGGTCTGGAAACACCATATATTTT.

The gene calls are TRBV9 and TRBJ1-2; D might be TRBD1 (5 bases). The CDR3 totals 13 residues. The germline V gene has CDR1 SGDLS and CDR2 YYNGEE. V gave up 6 bases and J gave up 4 bases, with 13 bases separating them. The CDR3: CASTPGGSYGYTF. Here the CDR3 DNA reads TGTGCCAGCACCCCCGGGGGTAGCTATGGCTACACCTTC.

At least ten counts were recorded for this clone. The chain uses TRBV7-9 and TRBJ2-3; D possibly corresponds to TRBD2 (5 bases). Germline loops: CDR1 SEHNR, CDR2 FQNEAQ (reference sequence). Deletions cut 8 bases from V and 1 base from J, with 10 bases between. The CDR3 is 13 amino acids. In DNA, the CDR3 is TGTGCCAGCCGTCAGGAGGGCACAGATACGCAGTATTTT. Its translation is CASRQEGTDTQYF. The full variable domain, its missing parts supplied by reference TRBV7-9 and TRBJ2-3, is DTGVSQNPRHKITKRGQNVTFRCDPISEHNRLYWYRQTLGQGPEFLTYFQNEAQLEKSRLLSDRFSAERPKGSFSTLEIQRTEQGDSAMYLCASRQEGTDTQYFGPGTRLTVL.

This sequence joins TRBV5-6 and TRBJ2-1; D is possibly TRBD1 (5 bases). V was shortened by 1 base and J by 0 bases, with 11 bases between the two germline ends. CDR1 and CDR2 from the germline V gene are SGHDT and YYEEEE. The CDR3 totals 16 residues. The CDR3 loop reads CASSLQGVNSYNEQFF. The CDR3 nucleotides are TGTGCCAGCAGCTTGCAAGGGGTGAACTCCTACAATGAGCAGTTCTTC.

This clone was recorded only once. The V and J genes are TRBV30 and TRBJ2-1, with a weak D call TRBD1 (6 bases). V was trimmed by 4 bases and J by 7 bases, leaving 26 bases between them. CDR3 length equals 17 residues. Germline assignment: CDR1 GTSNPN and CDR2 SVGIG (reference sequence). The CDR3 coding sequence is TGTGCCTGGATCAGGGGATCCACTTTCGGACCAGGGAATGAGCAGTTCTTC. This translates into CAWIRGSTFGPGNEQFF.

The J gene is TRBJ1-5, the V gene TRBV7-8; D might be TRBD1 (6 bases). CDR1 and CDR2 from the germline V gene are SGHVS and FQNEAQ. This CDR3 spans 14 amino acids. V lost 3 bases and J 9 bases, leaving 15 bases between the germline ends. The DNA of the CDR3 is TGTGCCAGCAGCTTGGGGGACATCGTGTCGCCCCAGCATTTT. Its protein is CASSLGDIVSPQHF.

The chain uses TRBV9 and TRBJ2-1; D may be TRBD2 (5 bases). CDR1 is SGDLS, CDR2 YYNGEE, per germline. CDR3 length equals 16 residues. The ends were cut back, 0 bases at V and 3 bases at J, with 13 bases in the middle. CDR3 DNA sequence: TGTGCCAGCAGCGTAGGCCCGACTAACATCTACAATGAGCAGTTCTTC. Translating gives CASSVGPTNIYNEQFF.

V usage is TRBV11-1 and J usage is TRBJ2-3; 9 bases are shared with TRBD2. CDR1 and CDR2 (germline): SGHAT, FQDESV (reference sequence). With 5 bases clipped from V and 7 bases from J, the junction kept 13 bases outside the gene matches. The CDR3 covers 16 residues. The CDR3, as DNA: TGTGCCAGCAGCGCCCAGATGGCTAGCGGGGACTATACGCAGTATTTT. It codes for CASSAQMASGDYTQYF.

V usage is TRBV28 and J usage is TRBJ1-2; D not resolved. Germline CDR1 and CDR2: MDHEN and SYDVKM. The CDR3 is 12 amino acids. V lost 6 bases, J lost 8 bases, and 13 bases lay in between. CDR3 residues: CASSLLNSGYTF. For the CDR3, the DNA is TGTGCCAGCAGCCTACTCAACTCCGGCTACACCTTC.

The chain combines TRBV4-1 with TRBJ1-4, with TRBD1 identical over 9 bases. Germline loops: CDR1 MGHRA, CDR2 YSYEKL. After removal of 0 bases from V and 8 bases from J, the junction contained 10 bases not matched to a gene. There are 17 residues in the CDR3. The CDR3 protein is CASSQDLTGGVLEKLFF. In nucleotides, the CDR3 is TGCGCCAGCAGCCAAGATCTCACAGGGGGCGTTCTAGAAAAACTGTTTTTT.

This clone has at least ten counts. The rearrangement joins TRBV6-1 to TRBJ2-3; 10 bases are a match to TRBD2. Germline loops: CDR1 MNHNS, CDR2 SASEGT. The trim removed 7 bases at V and 6 bases at J, leaving 7 bases unmatched. The CDR3 loop spans 14 amino acids. The CDR3 loop reads CASKKGLATDTQYF. In nucleotides, the CDR3 is TGTGCCAGCAAGAAGGGACTAGCGACTGATACGCAGTATTTT.

The chain is built from TRBV4-1 and TRBJ1-5; perhaps TRBD1 as D (6 bases). This CDR3 spans 14 amino acids. Trimming stripped 3 bases from V and 7 bases from J, with 13 bases between. CDR1 MGHRA and CDR2 YSYEKL come from the germline V gene. The CDR3 DNA follows: TGCGCCAGCAGCCAGGAAACAGGGAGACAGCCCCAGCATTTT. It codes for CASSQETGRQPQHF.

The chain employs TRBV4-2 and TRBJ2-3; 7 bases match TRBD2. The CDR3 covers 18 residues. Trimming at V came to 0 bases and at J to 0 bases, leaving 9 bases not matched to a gene. Germline assignment: CDR1 LGHNA and CDR2 YNFKEQ. The CDR3 DNA sequence: TGTGCCAGCAGCCAAGATTTGGTGGCGGGAGTAAGCACAGATACGCAGTATTTT. This gives the protein CASSQDLVAGVSTDTQYF.

The CDR3 bases are TGTGCCAGCAGTTACTCGCCTGGACAGGGGCAGCCCCAGCATTTT. This translates into CASSYSPGQGQPQHF. The genes are TRBV6-5 and TRBJ1-5; 9 bases agree with TRBD1. CDR3 length: 15 amino acids. Germline V gene sequence: CDR1 MNHEY, CDR2 SVGAGI. The V gene end was trimmed by 0 bases and the J gene end by 7 bases; junction bases not matched to a gene: 4.

The chain is built from TRBV5-8 and TRBJ1-6, with 7 bases lining up with TRBD1. From germline, CDR1 is SGHTS and CDR2 YDEGEE. Germline trimming cut 4 bases from V and 5 bases from J; bases unmatched to any gene: 3. There are 14 residues in the CDR3. The CDR3 DNA reads as TGTGCCAGCAGCACGGGACAGCATAATTCACCCCTCCACTTT. Residues: CASSTGQHNSPLHF. The full variable domain, in which reference TRBV5-8 and TRBJ1-6 provide the parts outside the CDR3, is EAGVTQSPTHLIKTRGQQATLRCSPISGHTSVYWYQQALGLGLQFLLWYDEGEERNRGNFPPRFSGRQFPNYSSELNVNALELEDSALYLCASSTGQHNSPLHFGNGTRLTVT.

This sequence joins TRBV10-1 and TRBJ1-4, with D unclear. The V end was cut by 7 bases, the J end by 0 bases, with 18 bases between. CDR3 length: 17 residues. In germline, CDR1 is WNHNN, CDR2 SYGVQD (reference sequence). The CDR3 here is CASTILRATATNEKLFF. CDR3 sequence (DNA): TGCGCCAGCACGATTTTAAGAGCCACTGCAACTAATGAAAAACTGTTTTTT.

This clone has more than one count but fewer than ten. The chain is built from TRBV2 and TRBJ2-5; 11 bases match TRBD2. Germline CDR1 is SNHLY and CDR2 is FYNNEI. This CDR3 is built from 15 residues. Trimming removed 4 bases from V and 2 bases from J; junction bases left unmatched: 3. CDR3 bases: TGTGCCAGCAGTGCACTAGCGGGGGTACAAGAGACCCAGTACTTC. Translated, it gives CASSALAGVQETQYF.

This sequence joins TRBV5-4 and TRBJ2-3; D possibly corresponds to TRBD2 (5 bases). This CDR3 region has 15 residues. CDR1 is SGHNT and CDR2 is YYREEE in the germline V gene (reference sequence). Trimming took off 3 bases at V and 3 bases at J, with 14 bases between the two ends. CDR3 DNA sequence: TGTGCCAGCAGCTATCGAGCGGCGGAAACAGATACGCAGTATTTT. It encodes CASSYRAAETDTQYF.

The chain is built from TRBV11-3 and TRBJ2-2, with TRBD2 identical over 12 bases. CDR3 length equals 17 residues. The trim removed 4 bases at V and 5 bases at J, leaving 8 bases unmatched. Germline V gene lookup returns CDR1 SGHNT and CDR2 YENEEA. As DNA, the CDR3 is TGTGCCAGCAGCTCCAGACTAGCGGGAGTGAGAACCGGGGAGCTGTTTTTT. This translates into CASSSRLAGVRTGELFF.

J is TRBJ2-7 and V is TRBV7-3; 10 positions match TRBD2. The ends lost 4 bases at V and 4 bases at J; junction bases unmatched: 10. CDR3 length equals 16 residues. Germline-derived CDR1 and CDR2 are SGHTA and FQGTGA. This chain's CDR3 is CASSSLGGLAAYEQYF. CDR3 nucleotide sequence: TGTGCCAGCAGCTCACTGGGTGGACTAGCGGCATACGAGCAGTACTTC.

The chain carries TRBV29-1 and TRBJ1-5, with TRBD1 matching over 7 bases. The length of the CDR3 is 14 residues. V lost 5 bases, J lost 3 bases, and 7 bases stayed unmatched. CDR1 is SQVTM, CDR2 ANQGSEA, per germline. The CDR3 sequence: CSVTGDQFNQPQHF. The DNA for the CDR3 is TGCAGCGTTACAGGGGATCAGTTCAATCAGCCCCAGCATTTT.